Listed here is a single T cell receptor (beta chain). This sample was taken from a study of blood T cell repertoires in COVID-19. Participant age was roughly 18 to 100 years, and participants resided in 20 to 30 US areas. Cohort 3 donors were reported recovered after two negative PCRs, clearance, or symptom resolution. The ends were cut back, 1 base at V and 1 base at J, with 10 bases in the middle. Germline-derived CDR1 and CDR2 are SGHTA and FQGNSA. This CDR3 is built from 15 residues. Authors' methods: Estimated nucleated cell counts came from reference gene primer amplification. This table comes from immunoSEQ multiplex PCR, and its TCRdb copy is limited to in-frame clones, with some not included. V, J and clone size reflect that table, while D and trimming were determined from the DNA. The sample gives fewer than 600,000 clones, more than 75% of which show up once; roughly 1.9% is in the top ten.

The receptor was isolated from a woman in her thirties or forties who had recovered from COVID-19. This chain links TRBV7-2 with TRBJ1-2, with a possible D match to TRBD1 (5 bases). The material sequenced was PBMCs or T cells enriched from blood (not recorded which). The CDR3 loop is CASSLVTGGNYGYTF. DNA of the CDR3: TGTGCCAGCAGCTTAGTGACCGGGGGTAACTATGGCTACACCTTC. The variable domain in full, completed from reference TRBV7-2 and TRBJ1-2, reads GAGVSQSPSNKVTEKGKDVELRCDPISGHTALYWYRQSLGQGLEFLIYFQGNSAPDKSGLPSDRFSAERTGGSVSTLTIQRTQQEDSAVYLCASSLVTGGNYGYTFGSGTRLTVV.